The clone carrying this T cell receptor beta chain was detected ten times or more. Its antigen remains unknown. The record originates from a study of early T cells in non-severe SARS-CoV-2 infection. As for the study in general: Chains were not paired, and sequencing was done on bulk RNA from unsorted whole blood.

Points from the study as a whole: Matching against VDJdb likely underestimated virus-specific expansions, favoring anti-spike CD8.

Each cDNA molecule carried a unique molecular identifier. TCRdb reprocessed the 5' RACE reads with MiXCR, giving one entry per CDR3 protein. The sample yields about 36,000 distinct CDR3 sequences, around 3.9% seen once. CDR1 is MNHEY, CDR2 SVGEGT, per germline. The germline V and J ends were trimmed by 5 bases and 0 bases, with 7 bases remaining between them. The CDR3 is made up of 13 amino acids. The receptor was isolated from an adult who was a healthcare worker with PCR-confirmed SARS-CoV-2 infection or an uninfected control (not recorded which). The rearrangement joins TRBV6-2 or TRBV6-3 to TRBJ1-1; unclear D gene. Sequences were obtained from whole blood. This chain's CDR3 is CASSQEMNTEAFF. The CDR3 DNA is TGTGCCAGCAGTCAAGAGATGAACACTGAAGCTTTCTTT.